The entry below describes one T cell receptor (beta chain). Its antigen is undetermined. The data belong to a study of cytomegalovirus exposure and HLA in healthy donors. Study results and limitations: For most TCR beta V segments, an earlier analysis put the productive rate at about 90% or about 30% of the time. Reports indicate that TCR beta sequences accurately predicted the HLA-A and HLA-B alleles of most subjects. Most TCRs appeared rarely, but some public TCRs recurred in many donors. It was likely that a cluster of highly shared sequence variants was a sequencing artifact.

The study ran its PCR with 60 Vbeta and 13 Jbeta primers. The assay was immunoSEQ multiplex PCR, and TCRdb's table has in-frame clones only and misses some. The sample has some 120,000 clones; roughly 80% are singletons. The specimen was PBMCs. The sequence was obtained from a middle-aged woman in good health and CMV-seronegative.

The CDR3 bases are TGTGCCAGTAGTAAAGTCGACAGGTTTAGTTACACCGGGGAGCTGTTTTTT. Protein sequence: CASSKVDRFSYTGELFF. The gene calls are TRBV19 and TRBJ2-2, with a possible D match to TRBD1 (6 bases). This CDR3 spans 17 amino acids. The germline V gene has CDR1 LNHDA and CDR2 SQIVND (reference sequence). Between the trimmed V and J ends, which lost 4 bases and 3 bases, there was a span of 18 bases.